This TCR beta chain was identified in a study of T cells in Graves' hyperthyroidism and ophthalmopathy. Findings and limits, study-wide: Most clonotypes expanded in the thyroid (above 0.001) were also present in blood. Using 13 V-J features, a model discriminated ophthalmopathy from stable hyperthyroidism.

No progression to ophthalmopathy during 18 months of follow-up defined stable disease. Subjects aged 18 to 65 presented with newly diagnosed hyperthyroidism of less than 2 months' duration. This clonotype was counted at least ten times. The antigen is undetermined. TCR beta CDR3 regions were amplified from RNA. HTBI primers drove first-round RT-PCR of the TCR CDR3. TCRdb redid the calling of the multiplex PCR reads with MiXCR, one entry per CDR3 protein. Of some 500,000 distinct CDR3 sequences listed, 14% are singletons. CDR1 is KGHSH, CDR2 LQKENI, per germline. With 3 bases removed from V and 5 bases from J, the gap between germline ends came to 10 bases. This CDR3 has 13 amino acids.

J is TRBJ1-1 and V is TRBV18; D is possibly TRBD1 (6 bases). The material sequenced was blood. This sequence originates from a woman between 18 and 29 years old with Graves' hyperthyroidism. The DNA for the CDR3 is TGTGCCAGCTCACCTGTAGGGGGGACTGAAGCTTTCTTT. The encoded protein is CASSPVGGTEAFF.